This T cell receptor (beta chain) was sequenced during a study of early T cells in non-severe SARS-CoV-2 infection. At the level of the study: Bulk RNA from unsorted whole blood was sequenced; chains were unpaired. General study results and limits: The VDJdb matching leaned toward anti-spike CD8 responses and overlooked private and CD4 specificities.

In its sample, this clonotype was seen many times. The antigen is not known. Individual cDNA molecules each received unique molecular identifiers attached to them. TCRdb used MiXCR to reprocess the 5' RACE reads, holding one entry per CDR3 protein. Here the sample spans some 71,000 distinct CDR3 sequences, 10% to 15% being singletons. The germline V and J ends were trimmed by 6 bases and 2 bases, with 10 bases remaining between them. This CDR3 region has 13 residues. The germline V gene encodes CDR1 WSHSY and CDR2 SAAADI. The V and J genes are TRBV10-2 and TRBJ2-5, with D tentatively TRBD2 (5 bases). The sequencing sample was made of whole blood. The TCR was taken from an adult who was a healthcare worker with PCR-confirmed SARS-CoV-2 infection or an uninfected control (not recorded which). As DNA, the CDR3 is TGCGCCAGCAGCGTAGCGCGACAAGAGACCCAGTACTTC. It codes for CASSVARQETQYF.